This T cell receptor beta chain was identified in a study of human T cells and chemical hapten exposure. Study overall: Upper inner arm skin measuring approximately 2 cm by approximately 2 cm received 2% DPC for sensitization.

This clonotype was recorded once. Its antigen is undetermined. From the RACE reads, TCRdb called clonotypes with MiXCR, one entry per CDR3 protein. The sample yields 70,000 to 80,000 distinct CDR3 sequences, 25% to 40% seen once. Study results and caveats: Expanded TCRs were compared with controls, and the expanded TCRs formed significantly more large CDR3 similarity clusters.

Specified time point: patch test 1, 2 weeks after DPC sensitization. Indicated treatment: therapeutic diphenylcyclopropenone sensitization with weekly scalp DPC. The clonotype originates from a man in his forties or fifties with alopecia areata. Some clones in this sample may be carry-over from other donors' samples. The starting material was whole blood, obtained in connection with sensitization to the hapten diphenylcyclopropenone (DPC).

The CDR3 protein is CASSSRPGQEGETQYF. The DNA for the CDR3 is TGCGCCAGCAGCTCCCGACCGGGACAGGAGGGGGAGACCCAGTACTTC. V gene TRBV5-1 combines with J gene TRBJ2-5; 8 nucleotides agree with TRBD1. Per the germline V gene, CDR1 is SGHRS and CDR2 is YFSETQ. The CDR3 runs 16 residues. With 3 bases clipped from V and 5 bases from J, the junction kept 12 bases outside the gene matches.